The clone carrying this TCR beta chain was detected many times. What it binds is not known. Germline V gene sequence: CDR1 SGHAT, CDR2 FQNNGV. This CDR3 comprises 15 residues. Germline trimming cut 1 base from V and 6 bases from J; bases unmatched to any gene: 6. The sample is drawn from a study of early T cells in non-severe SARS-CoV-2 infection. Study summary: Sequenced bulk RNA came from whole blood that was unsorted, and chains were unpaired.

Attachment of unique molecular identifiers was made to individual cDNA molecules. TCRdb used MiXCR to reprocess the 5' RACE reads, holding one entry per CDR3 protein. Altogether some 26,000 distinct CDR3 sequences are present, around 4% being singletons, with the ten largest covering roughly 4%. Points from the study as a whole: The VDJdb matching leaned toward anti-spike CD8 responses and overlooked private and CD4 specificities.

The sequence was collected from an adult who was a healthcare worker with PCR-confirmed SARS-CoV-2 infection or an uninfected control (not recorded which). The sample consisted of whole blood. The chain links TRBV11-2 to TRBJ1-2, with 9 bases lining up with TRBD1. Written as DNA, the CDR3 is TGTGCCAGCAGCTTAGCCGGGACAGGGTGGAATGGCTACACCTTC. Protein sequence: CASSLAGTGWNGYTF.